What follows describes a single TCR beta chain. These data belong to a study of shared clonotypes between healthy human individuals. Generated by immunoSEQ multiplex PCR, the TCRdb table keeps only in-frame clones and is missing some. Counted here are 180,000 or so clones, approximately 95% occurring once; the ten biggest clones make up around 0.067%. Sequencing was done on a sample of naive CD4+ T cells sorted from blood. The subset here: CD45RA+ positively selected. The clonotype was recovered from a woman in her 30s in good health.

CDR3 in amino acids: CASSLRESSYEQYF. Written as DNA, the CDR3 is TGTGCCAGCAGCTTACGGGAGAGCTCCTACGAGCAGTACTTC. This sequence joins TRBV11-2 and TRBJ2-7; the D gene is possibly TRBD2 (6 bases). The V and J ends lost 2 bases and 0 bases respectively, with 8 bases between them. Germline values: CDR1 SGHAT, CDR2 FQNNGV. The CDR3 has 14 amino acids.